This T cell receptor (beta chain) emerged from a study of blood T cell repertoires in COVID-19. Study details: Sources were T cells, B-cell-depleted T cells, or PBMCs; the material itself was cDNA or gDNA.

In the authors' methods: Estimates of nucleated cell counts were drawn from the amplification of reference gene primers. Sequencing was performed with immunoSEQ multiplex PCR; in TCRdb, only in-frame clones are kept and a portion is missing. Clone size and V and J calls were adopted from that table, with D and trimming inferred from the DNA. The table records about 50,000 clones, 70% to 80% of them present only once. V lost 7 bases, J lost 4 bases, and 14 bases lay in between. Per the germline V gene, CDR1 is SGHAT and CDR2 is FQNNGV. This CDR3 comprises 14 residues. Sample: PBMCs or T cells enriched from blood (not recorded which). The TCR was taken from a woman in her forties or fifties with acute COVID-19. This chain uses TRBV11-2 with TRBJ1-3; unclear D gene. The CDR3 sequence: CASTTQRLGNTIYF. The CDR3 DNA reads as TGTGCCAGCACCACCCAGAGGCTAGGAAACACCATATATTTT.